This TCR beta chain stems from a study of metastatic and nonmetastatic thyroid tumors (dated by TCRdb to 2018 to 2020). About the investigation overall: Repertoires were compared across peripheral blood and tumor or nodule tissue samples from malignant and benign thyroid patients.

Study-wide conclusions, independent of this receptor: In both blood and tumor samples, TCR beta diversity was reported to be significantly higher in malignant tumors than in benign nodules.

This clone occurred once. It has no known antigen specificity. One end of the junction varies from germline; a read error may be responsible. Spanning cysteine to phenylalanine, the CDR3 consists of 13 amino acids. The only DNA kept is the CDR3, 39 bases in frame from the first base. CDR1 and CDR2 are read off the germline V gene as SNHLY and FYNNEI. No treatment had been received by any patient before thyroid surgery. Patient clinical samples collected from about 2012 to 2018 were retrospectively analysed using T-cell receptor beta sequencing. Library preparation employed PCR. TCRdb lists the instrument as Illumina HiSeq 4000. High-throughput sequencing was used to profile the TCR beta-chain CDR3 region of every patient. The source study handled its data this way. A classifier to discriminate distant-metastatic papillary thyroid cancer patients was built from CDR3 differences across clinicopathological groups. The Shannon index was used to measure repertoire diversity, and the Morisita-Horn index was used to measure how similar tumor and blood repertoires were. The public reads were reprocessed in TCRdb via fastp at Q25 and MiXCR, keeping in-frame beta chains. Here the V and J calls rest on TCRdb's processing, not on the authors' analysis. This sample comprises 15,000 to 20,000 clones, approximately 23% of them detected only once. Of the sample, 7% to 9.5% is held by the ten largest clones.

This clonotype originated in a female donor with papillary thyroid cancer or a benign thyroid nodule (not recorded which). Some clones in this sample may be carry-over from other donors' samples. Sequencing was done on a sample of adjacent normal tissue. The chain is assembled from TRBV2 and TRBJ2-3; the D gene cannot be named for sure. CDR3 loop: CASSGGYRDTEYF. The sequence in DNA is TGTGCCAGCAGTGGAGGCTACAGAGATACGGAGTATTTT.